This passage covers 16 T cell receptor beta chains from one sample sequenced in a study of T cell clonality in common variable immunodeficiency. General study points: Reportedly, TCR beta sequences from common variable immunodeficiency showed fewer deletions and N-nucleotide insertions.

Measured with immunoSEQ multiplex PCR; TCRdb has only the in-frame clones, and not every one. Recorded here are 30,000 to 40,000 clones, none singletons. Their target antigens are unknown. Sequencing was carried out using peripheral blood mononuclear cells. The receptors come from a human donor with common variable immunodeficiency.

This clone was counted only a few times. The CDR3 bases that were read are TGTGCCAGCAGCCTGGGACAGGGTGGGAACAATGAG. It codes for CASSLGQGGNNE. From start to end, the CDR3 is CASSLGQGGNNEQFF. The V and J genes are TRBV7-9 and TRBJ2-1; 9 bases line up with TRBD1. The sequenced fragment ends 3 residues before the CDR3 boundary, so the rest is inferred from the germline J gene. The germline CDR1 and CDR2 sequences are SEHNR and FQNEAQ (reference sequence). The CDR3 is 15 residues long. After removal of 5 bases from V and 5 bases from J, the junction contained 7 bases not matched to a gene.

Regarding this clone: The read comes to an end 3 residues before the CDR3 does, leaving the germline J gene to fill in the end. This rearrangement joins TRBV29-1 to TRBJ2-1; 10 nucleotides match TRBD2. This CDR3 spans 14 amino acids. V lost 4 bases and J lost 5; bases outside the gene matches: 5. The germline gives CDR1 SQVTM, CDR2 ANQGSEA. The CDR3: CSVGAGGPHNEQFF. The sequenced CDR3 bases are TGCAGCGTTGGAGCGGGGGGGCCCCACAATGAG.

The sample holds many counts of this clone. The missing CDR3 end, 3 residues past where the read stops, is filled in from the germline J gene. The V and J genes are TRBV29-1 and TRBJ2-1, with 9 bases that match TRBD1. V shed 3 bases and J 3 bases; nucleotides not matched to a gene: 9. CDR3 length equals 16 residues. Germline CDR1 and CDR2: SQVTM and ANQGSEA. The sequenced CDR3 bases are TGCAGCGTTGAGTTATTCTCGGACAGGGGCTACAATGAG. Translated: CSVELFSDRGYNE. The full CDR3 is CSVELFSDRGYNEQFF.

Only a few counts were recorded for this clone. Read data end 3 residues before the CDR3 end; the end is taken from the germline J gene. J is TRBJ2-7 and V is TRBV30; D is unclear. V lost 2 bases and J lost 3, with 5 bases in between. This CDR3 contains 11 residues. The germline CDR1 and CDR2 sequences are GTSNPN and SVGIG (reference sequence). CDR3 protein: CAWSTYYEQYF. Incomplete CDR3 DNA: TGTGCCTGGAGTACATACTACGAG.

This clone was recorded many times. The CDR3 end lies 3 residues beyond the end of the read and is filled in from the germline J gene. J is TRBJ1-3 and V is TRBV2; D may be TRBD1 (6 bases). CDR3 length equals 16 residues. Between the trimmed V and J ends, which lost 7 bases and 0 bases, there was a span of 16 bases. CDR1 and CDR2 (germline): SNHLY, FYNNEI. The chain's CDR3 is CASTEQGRFSGNTIYF. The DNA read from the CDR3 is TGTGCCAGCACCGAACAGGGACGGTTCTCTGGAAACACC. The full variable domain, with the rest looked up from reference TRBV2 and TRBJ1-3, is EPEVTQTPSHQVTQMGQEVILRCVPISNHLYFYWYRQILGQKVEFLVSFYNNEISEKSEIFDDQFSVERPDGSNFTLKIRSTKLEDSAMYFCASTEQGRFSGNTIYFGEGSWLTVV.

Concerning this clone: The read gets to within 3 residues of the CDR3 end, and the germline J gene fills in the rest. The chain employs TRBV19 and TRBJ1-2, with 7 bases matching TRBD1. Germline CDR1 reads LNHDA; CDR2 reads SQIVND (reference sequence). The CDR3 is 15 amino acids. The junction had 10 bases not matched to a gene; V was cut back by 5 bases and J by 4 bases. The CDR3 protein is CASSSIRQGSYGYTF. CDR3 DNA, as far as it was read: TGTGCCAGTAGTTCGATACGACAGGGCTCCTATGGC.

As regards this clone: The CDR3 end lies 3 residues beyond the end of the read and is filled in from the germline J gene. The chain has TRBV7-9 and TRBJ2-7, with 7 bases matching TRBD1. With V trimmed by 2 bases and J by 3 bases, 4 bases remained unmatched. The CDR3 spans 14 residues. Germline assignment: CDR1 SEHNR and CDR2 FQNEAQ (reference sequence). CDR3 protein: CASSLQDRIYEQYF. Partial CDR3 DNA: TGTGCCAGCAGCTTACAGGACAGGATCTACGAG.

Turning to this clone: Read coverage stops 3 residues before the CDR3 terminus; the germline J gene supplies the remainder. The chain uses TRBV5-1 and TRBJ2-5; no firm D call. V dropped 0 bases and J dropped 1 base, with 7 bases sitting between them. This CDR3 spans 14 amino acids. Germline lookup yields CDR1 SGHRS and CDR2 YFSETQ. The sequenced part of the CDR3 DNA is TGCGCCAGCAGCTTGGCCCTAGGCCAAGAGACC. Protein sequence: CASSLALGQET. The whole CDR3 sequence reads CASSLALGQETQYF.

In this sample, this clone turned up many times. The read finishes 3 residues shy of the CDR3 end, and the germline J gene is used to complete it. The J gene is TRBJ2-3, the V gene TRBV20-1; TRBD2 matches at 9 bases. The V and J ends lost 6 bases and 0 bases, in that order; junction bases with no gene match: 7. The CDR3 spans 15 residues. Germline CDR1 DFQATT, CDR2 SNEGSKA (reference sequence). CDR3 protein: CSAPNSGSSTDTQYF. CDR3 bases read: TGCAGTGCCCCAAATAGCGGGAGTAGCACAGATACG.

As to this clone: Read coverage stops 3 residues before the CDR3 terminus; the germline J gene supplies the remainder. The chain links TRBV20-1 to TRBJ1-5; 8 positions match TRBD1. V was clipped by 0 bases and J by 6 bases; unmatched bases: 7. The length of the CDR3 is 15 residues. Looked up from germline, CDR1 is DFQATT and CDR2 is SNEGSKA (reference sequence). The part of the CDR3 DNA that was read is TGCAGTGCTAGAGATGCCGGACAGGGCGGTCAGCCC. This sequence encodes CSARDAGQGGQP. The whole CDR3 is CSARDAGQGGQPQHF.

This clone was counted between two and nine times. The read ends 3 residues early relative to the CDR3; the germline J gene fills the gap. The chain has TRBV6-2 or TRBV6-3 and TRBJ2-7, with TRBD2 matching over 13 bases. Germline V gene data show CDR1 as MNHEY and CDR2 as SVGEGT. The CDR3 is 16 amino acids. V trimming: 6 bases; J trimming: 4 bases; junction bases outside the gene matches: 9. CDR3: CASSPATSGGAYEQYF. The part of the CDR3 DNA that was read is TGTGCCAGCAGCCCTGCTACTAGCGGGGGGGCTTACGAG.

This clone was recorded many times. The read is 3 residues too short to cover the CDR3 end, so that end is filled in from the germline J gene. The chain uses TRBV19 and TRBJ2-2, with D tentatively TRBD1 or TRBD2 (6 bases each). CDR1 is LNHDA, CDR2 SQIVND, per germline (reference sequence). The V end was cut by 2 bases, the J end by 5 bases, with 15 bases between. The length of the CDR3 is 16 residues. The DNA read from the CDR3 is TGTGCCAGTAGTATAATGGAGGGGGTTCGTACCGGGGAG. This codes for CASSIMEGVRTGE. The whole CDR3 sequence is CASSIMEGVRTGELFF. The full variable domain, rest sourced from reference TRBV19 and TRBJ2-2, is DGGITQSPKYLFRKEGQNVTLSCEQNLNHDAMYWYRQDPGQGLRLIYYSQIVNDFQKGDIAEGYSVSREKKESFPLTVTSAQKNPTAFYLCASSIMEGVRTGELFFGEGSRLTVL.

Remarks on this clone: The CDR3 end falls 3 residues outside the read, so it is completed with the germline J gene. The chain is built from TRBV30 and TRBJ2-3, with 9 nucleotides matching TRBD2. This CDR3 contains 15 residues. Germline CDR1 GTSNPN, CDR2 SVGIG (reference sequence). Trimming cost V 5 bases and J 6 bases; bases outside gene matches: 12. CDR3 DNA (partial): TGTGCCTGGGCCCAGAGCGGGGGGCGCGGGGATACG. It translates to CAWAQSGGRGDT. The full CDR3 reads CAWAQSGGRGDTQYF. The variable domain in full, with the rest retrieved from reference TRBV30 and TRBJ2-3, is SQTIHQWPATLVQPVGSPLSLECTVEGTSNPNLYWYRQAAGRGLQLLFYSVGIGQISSEVPQNLSASRPQDRQFILSSKKLLLSDSGFYLCAWAQSGGRGDTQYFGPGTRLTVL.

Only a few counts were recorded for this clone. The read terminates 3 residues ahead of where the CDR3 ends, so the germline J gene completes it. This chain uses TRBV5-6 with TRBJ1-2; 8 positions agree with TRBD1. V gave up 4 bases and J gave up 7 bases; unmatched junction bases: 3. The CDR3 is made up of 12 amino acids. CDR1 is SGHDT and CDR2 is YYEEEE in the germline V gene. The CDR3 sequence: CASSQQGAGYTF. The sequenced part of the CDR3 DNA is TGTGCCAGCAGCCAGCAGGGGGCTGGC. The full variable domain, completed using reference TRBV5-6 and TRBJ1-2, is DAGVTQSPTHLIKTRGQQVTLRCSPKSGHDTVSWYQQALGQGPQFIFQYYEEEERQRGNFPDRFSGHQFPNYSSELNVNALLLGDSALYLCASSQQGAGYTFGSGTRLTVV.

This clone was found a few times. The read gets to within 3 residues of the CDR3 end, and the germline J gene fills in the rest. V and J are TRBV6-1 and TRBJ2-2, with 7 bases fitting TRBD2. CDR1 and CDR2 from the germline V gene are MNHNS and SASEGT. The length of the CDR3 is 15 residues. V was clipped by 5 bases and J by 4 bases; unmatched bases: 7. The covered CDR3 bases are TGTGCCAGCAGTCAAGTGGGGGGGGGCACCGGGGAG. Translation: CASSQVGGGTGE. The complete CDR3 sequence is CASSQVGGGTGELFF.

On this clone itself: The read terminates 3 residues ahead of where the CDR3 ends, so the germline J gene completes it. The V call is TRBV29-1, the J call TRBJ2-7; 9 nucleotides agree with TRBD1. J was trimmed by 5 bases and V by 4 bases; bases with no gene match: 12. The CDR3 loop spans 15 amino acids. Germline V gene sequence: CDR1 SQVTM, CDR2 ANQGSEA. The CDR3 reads CSVALADRGFHEQYF. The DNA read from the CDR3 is TGCAGCGTTGCCCTCGCGGACAGGGGATTCCACGAG.